This T cell receptor beta chain was found in a study of blood T cell repertoires in COVID-19. For the study at large: The United States, Italy and Spain provided the acute and convalescent COVID-19 samples.

Method: immunoSEQ multiplex PCR; TCRdb's copy keeps in-frame clones and lacks some. The table includes some 48,000 clones, 86% detected once. Sequenced material: peripheral blood. This TCR was sampled from a human donor in a cohort sampled during active COVID-19.

The CDR3 DNA reads as TGTGCCAGCAGTTACACGCGAAGTTCCTATAATTCACCCCTCCACTTT. This gives the protein CASSYTRSSYNSPLHF. This sequence joins TRBV6-5 and TRBJ1-6; D gene unclear. Germline CDR1 is MNHEY and CDR2 is SVGAGI. The CDR3 runs 16 residues. Trimming took off 2 bases at V and 1 base at J, with 9 bases between the two ends.